The present T cell receptor beta chain was sequenced within a study of tumor-infiltrating lymphocytes in localized non-small cell lung cancer. Study summary: Each patient gave resected tumor and non-adjacent uninvolved lung tissue.

The repertoire was sequenced with immunoSEQ multiplex PCR; TCRdb's copy has only in-frame clones and lacks some. The data show over 15,000 clones, roughly 69% seen once. CDR1 and CDR2 (germline): WSHSY, SAAADI. Trimming removed 8 bases from V and 9 bases from J; junction bases left unmatched: 10. The length of the CDR3 is 13 residues. The chain recombines TRBV10-2 with TRBJ2-1, with 7 bases lining up with TRBD2. The TCR comes from a human donor with non-small cell lung cancer. Sequenced input: lung tumor tissue. This chain's CDR3 is CASGDYPTPEQFF. The DNA of the CDR3 is TGCGCCAGCGGGGACTATCCCACCCCTGAGCAGTTCTTC.